The T cell receptor (beta chain) described here comes from a study of blood T cell repertoires in COVID-19. Looking at the study overall: From T cells, B-cell-depleted T cells, or PBMCs came the material, which was cDNA or gDNA.

CDR3 size: 15 residues. CDR1 is ENHRY and CDR2 is SYGVKD in the germline V gene. V lost 3 bases to trimming and J lost 5 bases; unmatched junction nucleotides: 6. While infection was still active, Seattle patients were enrolled and then followed longitudinally. Original analysis: Reference gene primer amplification gave nucleated cell count estimates. The data were produced by immunoSEQ multiplex PCR, yet TCRdb's version contains in-frame clones alone and is incomplete. Clone size and V and J calls were adopted from that table, with D and trimming inferred from the DNA. In the table there are more than 250,000 clones, approximately 88% of which are singletons.

V usage is TRBV10-3 and J usage is TRBJ2-3; 9 positions agree with TRBD1. Sequences were obtained from peripheral blood. The origin of this receptor is a woman in her thirties with COVID-19, enrolled during active disease. Written as DNA, the CDR3 is TGTGCCATCAGTGAACAGGGGGCAGGGGGAGATACGCAGTATTTT. Protein sequence: CAISEQGAGGDTQYF.